This passage covers 25 T cell receptor beta chains from one sample sequenced in a study of control samples from healthy donors and cancer patients. Assay used: immunoSEQ multiplex PCR; TCRdb lists only in-frame clones, some missing. The sample has 150,000 to 200,000 clones; 94% are singletons. Sequencing was carried out using blood. Receptors originate from a middle-aged woman in good health.

The chain is built from TRBV6-5 and TRBJ2-1; either TRBD1 or TRBD2 may supply D (5 bases each). Trimming stripped 4 bases from V and 7 bases from J, with 20 bases between. CDR1 and CDR2 from the germline V gene are MNHEY and SVGAGI. The CDR3 runs 16 residues. The CDR3: CASSSDPLAGWNEQFF. CDR3 coding DNA: TGTGCCAGCAGTTCCGACCCGCTAGCAGGGTGGAATGAGCAGTTCTTC.

This clone appeared once. The rearrangement uses TRBV19 and TRBJ2-1; possibly TRBD2 for D (6 bases). The CDR3 has 17 residues. Germline V gene sequence: CDR1 LNHDA, CDR2 SQIVND (reference sequence). Trimming removed 3 bases at V and 0 bases at J, with 15 bases between. The CDR3 spells CASSILGGPSSYNEQFF. The CDR3 DNA is TGTGCCAGTAGTATTCTCGGGGGTCCGAGCTCCTACAATGAGCAGTTCTTC.

V and J are TRBV6-5 and TRBJ1-1; TRBD1 agrees at 7 bases. CDR1 and CDR2 (germline): MNHEY, SVGAGI. The ends lost 6 bases at V and 9 bases at J; junction bases unmatched: 7. The CDR3 consists of 12 residues. The CDR3 loop reads CASSGTGEKAFF. CDR3 nucleotides: TGTGCCAGCAGCGGAACAGGGGAAAAAGCTTTCTTT.

The rearrangement links TRBV9 to TRBJ1-1; D perhaps matches TRBD1 (5 bases). Between the trimmed V and J ends, which lost 3 bases and 0 bases, there was a span of 9 bases. The germline gives CDR1 SGDLS, CDR2 YYNGEE. The CDR3 spans 14 residues. CDR3 sequence reads: CASSARQMNTEAFF. DNA of the CDR3: TGTGCCAGCAGCGCTCGACAGATGAACACTGAAGCTTTCTTT.

V and J are TRBV4-2 and TRBJ1-4; no clear D. The CDR3 sequence is 15 residues long. Trimming shortened V by 0 bases and J by 8 bases, and 13 bases separated the two germline ends. Germline CDR1 reads LGHNA; CDR2 reads YNFKEQ. The CDR3 reads CASSQEWVGLEKLFF. DNA of the CDR3: TGTGCCAGCAGCCAAGAATGGGTGGGCCTCGAAAAACTGTTTTTT.

The V gene is TRBV11-3, the J gene TRBJ2-1; D possibly corresponds to TRBD2 (8 bases). Germline V gives CDR1 SGHNT, CDR2 YENEEA. Trimming took 5 bases from V and 4 from J, leaving 15 bases between them. The CDR3 covers 15 residues. The CDR3 DNA follows: TGTGCCAGCAGCCGGGGGGGACAGAAATACAATGAGCAGTTCTTC. This codes for CASSRGGQKYNEQFF.

V is TRBV27 and J is TRBJ1-1; maybe TRBD1 (5 bases). This CDR3 is 15 amino acids long. Germline CDR1 MNHEY, CDR2 SMNVEV (reference sequence). Trimming shortened V by 6 bases and J by 4 bases, and 18 bases separated the two germline ends. The CDR3 is CASSRLGGSVTEAFF. In DNA, the CDR3 is TGTGCCAGCAGCCGCCTGGGGGGGAGTGTCACTGAAGCTTTCTTT.

The chain has TRBV11-3 and TRBJ2-5, with TRBD2 matching over 12 bases. With V trimmed by 5 bases and J by 5 bases, 15 bases remained unmatched. This CDR3 spans 18 amino acids. Germline V gene data show CDR1 as SGHNT and CDR2 as YENEEA. CDR3 DNA sequence: TGTGCCAGCAGCGGGGGGACTAGCGGGTCTGGCTCGGGGGAGACCCAGTACTTC. It codes for CASSGGTSGSGSGETQYF.

This clone was picked up one time. This rearrangement joins TRBV2 to TRBJ1-6, with D possibly matching TRBD1 (5 bases). This CDR3 region has 14 residues. From germline, CDR1 is SNHLY and CDR2 FYNNEI. V shed 3 bases and J shed 7 bases, with 10 bases lying between them. CDR3 in DNA: TGTGCCAGCAGTGACAGGGAGGTGAATTCACCCCTCCACTTT. As protein: CASSDREVNSPLHF.

The rearrangement links TRBV14 to TRBJ2-7, with a weak D call TRBD1 (6 bases). Deletions cut 4 bases from V and 7 bases from J, with 14 bases between. CDR1 is SGHDN and CDR2 is FVKESK in the germline V gene. CDR3 length equals 13 residues. The CDR3 DNA reads TGTGCCAGCAGCCTCGGACAGTGGCTGGAGCAGTACTTC. It specifies CASSLGQWLEQYF. The full variable domain, its missing parts supplied by reference TRBV14 and TRBJ2-7, is EAGVTQFPSHSVIEKGQTVTLRCDPISGHDNLYWYRRVMGKEIKFLLHFVKESKQDESGMPNNRFLAERTGGTYSTLKVQPAELEDSGVYFCASSLGQWLEQYFGPGTRLTVT.

This chain connects TRBV5-5 to TRBJ2-4; a possible D gene is TRBD1 (6 bases). This CDR3 has 18 amino acids. The germline V gene encodes CDR1 SGHKS and CDR2 YYEKEE (reference sequence). Trimming left V 0 bases short and J 4 bases short, with 20 bases between. CDR3 sequence: CASSLDNLQGPGKNIQYF. The CDR3 bases are TGTGCCAGCAGCTTGGATAATTTGCAGGGGCCGGGGAAAAACATTCAGTACTTC.

V and J are TRBV7-7 and TRBJ2-5; possible D gene TRBD2, 5 bases. V lost 5 bases, J lost 2 bases, and 12 bases lay in between. There are 14 residues in the CDR3. Germline V gene data show CDR1 as SSHAT and CDR2 as FNYEAQ (reference sequence). CDR3 DNA: TGTGCCAGCAGCCCGAGCCCGGGGCAAGAGACCCAGTACTTC. Translated: CASSPSPGQETQYF.

The chain carries TRBV5-1 and TRBJ1-4; D not certain. V lost 7 bases and J 8 bases, leaving 9 bases between the germline ends. Per the germline V gene, CDR1 is SGHRS and CDR2 is YFSETQ. The CDR3 has 11 amino acids. In DNA, the CDR3 is TGCGCCAGCCAGGAAGGAGAAAAACTGTTTTTT. Translated, it gives CASQEGEKLFF.

V and J are TRBV4-3 and TRBJ1-1; no clear D gene. V dropped 0 bases and J dropped 9 bases, with 11 bases sitting between them. Germline assignment: CDR1 LGHNA and CDR2 YSLEER. The CDR3 covers 13 residues. CDR3 sequence: CASSQEWLRKAFF. CDR3 sequence (DNA): TGCGCCAGCAGCCAAGAGTGGCTGAGAAAAGCTTTCTTT.

CDR3 nucleotide sequence: TGTGCCAGCAGTGAACCGGGGGGGGACCAAGAGACCCAGTACTTC. It codes for CASSEPGGDQETQYF. The gene calls are TRBV25-1 and TRBJ2-5; 8 bases agree with TRBD2. The V and J ends lost 2 bases and 0 bases, in that order; junction bases with no gene match: 2. The CDR3 covers 15 residues. Per the germline V gene, CDR1 is MGHDK and CDR2 is SYGVNS. Complete variable domain (other parts from reference TRBV25-1 and TRBJ2-5): EADIYQTPRYLVIGTGKKITLECSQTMGHDKMYWYQQDPGMELHLIHYSYGVNSTEKGDLSSESTVSRIRTEHFPLTLESARPSHTSQYLCASSEPGGDQETQYFGPGTRLLVL.

This chain joins TRBV19 and TRBJ1-3; D possibly corresponds to TRBD1 (5 bases). Germline V gene lookup returns CDR1 LNHDA and CDR2 SQIVND (reference sequence). The CDR3 totals 12 residues. With 8 bases removed from V and 1 base from J, the gap between germline ends came to 6 bases. The CDR3, as DNA: TGTGCCAGTGGGACTTCTGGAAACACCATATATTTT. Its translation is CASGTSGNTIYF. Based on the CDR3 plus reference TRBV19 and TRBJ1-3, the full variable domain is DGGITQSPKYLFRKEGQNVTLSCEQNLNHDAMYWYRQDPGQGLRLIYYSQIVNDFQKGDIAEGYSVSREKKESFPLTVTSAQKNPTAFYLCASGTSGNTIYFGEGSWLTVV.

V gene TRBV23-1 combines with J gene TRBJ1-5; D gene ambiguous. TRBV23-1 carries the ORF label, with uncertain function. Trimming shortened V by 8 bases and J by 0 bases, and 14 bases separated the two germline ends. CDR3 length: 15 residues. Written as DNA, the CDR3 is TGCGCCAGCGGAAGGAACAGTGATAGCAATCAGCCCCAGCATTTT. Translated: CASGRNSDSNQPQHF.

The chain is built from TRBV6-2 or TRBV6-3 and TRBJ1-5; possible D gene TRBD1, 5 bases. Germline CDR1 is MNHEY and CDR2 is SVGEGT. The CDR3 is 15 amino acids. Trimming left V 4 bases short and J 7 bases short, with 17 bases between. The CDR3 region has the DNA TGTGCCAGCAGTTTGATATCAGGGTTAGGACAGCCCCAGCATTTT. Translated: CASSLISGLGQPQHF.

The chain couples TRBV10-3 to TRBJ1-1, with D maybe TRBD1 (5 bases). The CDR3 contains 12 residues. The V end was cut by 8 bases, the J end by 3 bases, with 10 bases between. The germline V gene has CDR1 ENHRY and CDR2 SYGVKD. DNA for the CDR3: TGTGCCATCGGGGTCAGGGACACTGAAGCTTTCTTT. It specifies CAIGVRDTEAFF.

The rearrangement joins TRBV2 to TRBJ1-2, with D perhaps TRBD1 (5 bases). The CDR3 consists of 12 residues. Trimming took off 6 bases at V and 6 bases at J, with 11 bases between the two ends. Germline V CDR1 and CDR2: SNHLY, FYNNEI. Here the CDR3 DNA reads TGTGCCAGCAGAGGGGAAGGGGATGGCTACACCTTC. Amino acid sequence: CASRGEGDGYTF.

The chain links TRBV19 to TRBJ2-6; D assignment may be TRBD1 or TRBD2 (5 bases each). CDR1 and CDR2 from the germline V gene are LNHDA and SQIVND (reference sequence). V was cut by 0 bases and J by 2 bases, with 8 bases left in between. The CDR3 is 16 residues long. The CDR3 loop is CASSIDWGPGANVLTF. CDR3 in DNA: TGTGCCAGTAGTATAGACTGGGGACCTGGGGCCAACGTCCTGACTTTC.

This clone has a handful of counts. The rearrangement joins TRBV5-4 to TRBJ1-6, with D hard to call. Trimming pared 4 bases from V and 7 bases from J, leaving 9 bases between. CDR3 length: 13 amino acids. Germline CDR1 reads SGHNT; CDR2 reads YYREEE (reference sequence). The CDR3 sequence is CASSGPPNSPLHF. As DNA, the CDR3 is TGTGCCAGCAGCGGCCCACCAAATTCACCCCTCCACTTT.

CDR3 DNA: TGTGCCAGCAGCCCGACCCCTCTAGCGGACCCCGCCAATCTCTACAATGAGCAGTTCTTC. It codes for CASSPTPLADPANLYNEQFF. The chain is built from TRBV5-8 and TRBJ2-1, with 7 bases matching TRBD2. With V trimmed by 4 bases and J by 3 bases, 22 bases remained unmatched. This CDR3 has 20 amino acids. Germline V gene sequence: CDR1 SGHTS, CDR2 YDEGEE.

This clone was detected only a few times. This chain connects TRBV24-1 to TRBJ1-6; D unresolved. Per the germline V gene, CDR1 is KGHDR and CDR2 is SFDVKD. Trimming removed 3 bases at V and 5 bases at J, with 13 bases between. The CDR3 is made up of 16 amino acids. This CDR3 reads CATSDLRTGDNSPLHF. In DNA, the CDR3 is TGTGCCACCAGTGATCTTAGGACGGGAGATAATTCACCCCTCCACTTT.

The J gene is TRBJ2-5, the V gene TRBV7-2; 7 nucleotides align to TRBD1. The CDR3 covers 14 residues. Germline V CDR1 and CDR2: SGHTA, FQGNSA. The V gene end was trimmed by 5 bases and the J gene end by 1 base; junction bases not matched to a gene: 4. The CDR3 protein is CASSPGTAQETQYF. The CDR3 DNA reads as TGTGCCAGCAGCCCCGGGACAGCCCAAGAGACCCAGTACTTC.